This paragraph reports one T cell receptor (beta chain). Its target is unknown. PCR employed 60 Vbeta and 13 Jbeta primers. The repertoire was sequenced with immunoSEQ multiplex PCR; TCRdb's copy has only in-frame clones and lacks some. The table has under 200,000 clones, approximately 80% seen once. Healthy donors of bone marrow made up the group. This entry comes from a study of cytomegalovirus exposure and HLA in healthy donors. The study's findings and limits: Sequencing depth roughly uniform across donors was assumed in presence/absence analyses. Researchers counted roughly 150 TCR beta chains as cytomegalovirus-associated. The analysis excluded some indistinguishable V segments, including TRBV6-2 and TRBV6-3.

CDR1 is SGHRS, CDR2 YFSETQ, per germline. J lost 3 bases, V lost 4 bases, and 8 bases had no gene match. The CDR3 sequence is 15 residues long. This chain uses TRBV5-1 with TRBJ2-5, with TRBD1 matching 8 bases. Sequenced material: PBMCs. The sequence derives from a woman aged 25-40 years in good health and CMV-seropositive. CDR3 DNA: TGCGCCAGCAGCCCGGGGCAGACAGGGGAAGAGACCCAGTACTTC. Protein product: CASSPGQTGEETQYF. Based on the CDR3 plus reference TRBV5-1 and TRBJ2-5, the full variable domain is KAGVTQTPRYLIKTRGQQVTLSCSPISGHRSVSWYQQTPGQGLQFLFEYFSETQRNKGNFPGRFSGRQFSNSRSEMNVSTLELGDSALYLCASSPGQTGEETQYFGPGTRLLVL.